This TCR beta chain was recorded in a study of blood T cell repertoires in COVID-19. Per the germline V gene, CDR1 is MDHEN and CDR2 is SYDVKM. With 1 base removed from V and 2 bases from J, the gap between germline ends came to 12 bases. CDR3 size: 16 residues. Clones were sequenced by immunoSEQ multiplex PCR, and TCRdb holds only the in-frame ones, with some missing. The table shows hundreds of thousands of clones, with over 75% occurring only once. Enrollees, about 18 to 95 years old, lived in 25 or so US areas. Assignment of participants to cohorts was predicated upon participant-reported clinical history. Either two negative PCRs, clearance, or symptom resolution qualified Cohort 3 donors as recovered.

V is TRBV28 and J is TRBJ1-3, with no clear D. The sample consisted of PBMCs or T cells enriched from blood (not recorded which). The receptor's source is a man between 35 and 55 years old who had recovered from COVID-19. The CDR3 protein is CASSLYSQTTGNTIYF. CDR3 nucleotides: TGTGCCAGCAGTTTATACAGTCAGACTACTGGAAACACCATATATTTT.